A single sample gave rise to the 13 T cell receptor beta chains below, sequenced in a study of tumor T cells in aggressive B-cell lymphoma. Sequencing was performed with immunoSEQ multiplex PCR; in TCRdb, only in-frame clones are kept and a portion is missing. Of around 2,000 clones detected, about 91% appear once; the ten largest clones hold 9.6%. The source material was tumor tissue. Receptors were obtained from an adult with diffuse large B cell lymphoma.

In regard to this clone: Sequence at one end of the junction differs from germline and may be a read error. At the DNA level, this CDR3 is encoded by other sequences in the same sample as well. The chain is built from TRBV6-1 and TRBJ2-7, with TRBD1 matching 9 bases. CDR1 and CDR2 (germline): MNHNS, SASEGT. The CDR3 length is 14 residues. CDR3 loop: CASRITGGPYEQYF. As DNA, the CDR3 is TGTGCCAGCAGAATTACAGGGGGCCCCTACGAACAGTACTTC.

The CDR3 here is CASSFRRTVSYEQYF. Written as DNA, the CDR3 is TGTGCCAGCAGTTTTCGTCGGACAGTCTCCTACGAGCAGTACTTC. The V gene is TRBV28, the J gene TRBJ2-5; D is possibly TRBD1 (6 bases). The J call may be mistaken, given a closer DNA end match to TRBJ2-7. CDR1 and CDR2 (germline): MDHEN, SYDVKM. The CDR3 is 15 amino acids.

The chain joins TRBV30 to TRBJ1-4; tentatively, D is TRBD1 (6 bases). Germline-derived CDR1 and CDR2 are GTSNPN and SVGIG (reference sequence). V shed 5 bases and J shed 0 bases, with 19 bases lying between them. The CDR3 is 17 amino acids. The CDR3 is CAWGTMTGQSTNEKLFF. The CDR3 DNA is TGTGCCTGGGGGACCATGACAGGCCAATCAACTAATGAAAAACTGTTTTTT. Filled out from reference TRBV30 and TRBJ1-4, the complete variable domain reads SQTIHQWPATLVQPVGSPLSLECTVEGTSNPNLYWYRQAAGRGLQLLFYSVGIGQISSEVPQNLSASRPQDRQFILSSKKLLLSDSGFYLCAWGTMTGQSTNEKLFFGSGTQLSVL.

J is TRBJ2-7 and V is TRBV6-1; 7 positions match TRBD1. The CDR3 is 14 residues long. The germline V gene encodes CDR1 MNHNS and CDR2 SASEGT. V lost 5 bases to trimming and J lost 6 bases; unmatched junction nucleotides: 10. The CDR3 DNA follows: TGTGCCAGCAGTTCTACAGGGGTGGGACGCGAGCAGTACTTC. Protein product: CASSSTGVGREQYF.

The J gene is TRBJ2-2, the V gene TRBV29-1, with 8 bases identical to TRBD1. Trimming cost V 2 bases and J 5 bases; bases outside gene matches: 10. The CDR3 is made up of 16 amino acids. The germline gives CDR1 SQVTM, CDR2 ANQGSEA. CDR3 DNA sequence: TGCAGCGTTGAAACTGGGCAGGGGGCAGGGACCGGGGAGCTGTTTTTT. Its protein product is CSVETGQGAGTGELFF.

This rearrangement joins TRBV7-8 to TRBJ2-7; 8 bases match TRBD2. CDR1 SGHVS and CDR2 FQNEAQ come from the germline V gene. This CDR3 spans 14 amino acids. After removal of 11 bases from V and 5 bases from J, the junction contained 14 bases not matched to a gene. The CDR3 reads CASRGTGGGDEQYF. The CDR3 DNA reads TGTGCCTCTAGAGGGACGGGAGGGGGGGACGAGCAGTACTTC.

V usage is TRBV2 and J usage is TRBJ2-7; no reliable D call. Deletions cut 3 bases from V and 6 bases from J, with 12 bases between. The CDR3 has 13 residues. In germline, CDR1 is SNHLY, CDR2 FYNNEI. The CDR3 loop reads CASSDPDIREQYF. DNA for the CDR3: TGTGCCAGCAGTGACCCAGACATTCGCGAGCAGTACTTC.

The V call is TRBV5-6, the J call TRBJ2-5, with D possibly matching TRBD1 (6 bases). CDR3 size: 19 residues. CDR1 is SGHDT and CDR2 is YYEEEE in the germline V gene. The V gene lost 5 bases and the J gene lost 4 bases, with 30 bases spanning the gap. The CDR3: CASRPHGDLNNGQRETQYF. DNA for the CDR3: TGTGCCAGCAGGCCACACGGTGACTTGAATAATGGACAGCGAGAGACCCAGTACTTC.

The chain employs TRBV7-2 and TRBJ1-2; D is ambiguous. Deletions cut 2 bases from V and 8 bases from J, with 18 bases between. Germline V gene lookup returns CDR1 SGHTA and CDR2 FQGNSA. This CDR3 comprises 15 residues. The CDR3 loop reads CASSLRDMDLWGYTF. The CDR3 nucleotides are TGTGCCAGCAGCTTACGTGACATGGATCTATGGGGCTACACCTTC.

This clone was picked up one time. The rearrangement joins TRBV28 to TRBJ2-1, with D possibly TRBD1 on 5 matching bases. Trimming removed 7 bases at V and 3 bases at J, with 10 bases between. This CDR3 is 13 amino acids long. CDR1 and CDR2 (germline): MDHEN, SYDVKM. CDR3 sequence (DNA): TGTGCCAGCACACAAGACAGCTACAATGAGCAGTTCTTC. Its translation is CASTQDSYNEQFF.

The chain recombines TRBV27 with TRBJ1-2; no clear D gene. V gave up 0 bases and J gave up 2 bases, with 10 bases separating them. Germline assignment: CDR1 MNHEY and CDR2 SMNVEV (reference sequence). The CDR3 consists of 15 residues. As DNA, the CDR3 is TGTGCCAGCAGTTTATCGAGGCAGAAGAACTATGGCTACACCTTC. This sequence encodes CASSLSRQKNYGYTF.

With regard to this clone: This sample also contains other DNA sequences that code for the same CDR3. The chain uses TRBV18 and TRBJ2-2; 7 bases fit TRBD2. V dropped 4 bases and J dropped 2; count of bases not matched to a gene: 7. This CDR3 region has 16 residues. Germline V lookup: CDR1 KGHSH, CDR2 LQKENI. CDR3 residues: CASSQLAFLNTGELFF. The CDR3, as DNA: TGTGCCAGCTCACAACTAGCGTTTTTAAACACCGGGGAGCTGTTTTTT.

The table lists this clone with a count of one. This rearrangement joins TRBV7-8 to TRBJ2-2; 7 bases line up with TRBD1. The trim removed 7 bases at V and 3 bases at J, leaving 11 bases unmatched. Looked up from germline, CDR1 is SGHVS and CDR2 is FQNEAQ. The CDR3 contains 16 residues. CDR3 sequence (DNA): TGTGCCAGCACCCCAGGGGGTAGAGGGGACACCGGGGAGCTGTTTTTT. It codes for CASTPGGRGDTGELFF. Combining the CDR3 with reference TRBV7-8 and TRBJ2-2 gives the whole variable domain GAGVSQSPRYKVAKRGQDVALRCDPISGHVSLFWYQQALGQGPEFLTYFQNEAQLDKSGLPSDRFFAERPEGSVSTLKIQRTQQEDSAVYLCASTPGGRGDTGELFFGEGSRLTVL.